This T cell receptor (beta chain) was observed in a study of control samples from healthy donors and cancer patients. The protocol was immunoSEQ multiplex PCR, while the TCRdb copy is restricted to in-frame clones and leaves out a portion. The table shows 70,000 to 95,000 clones, with 80% to 90% occurring only once. Germline CDR1 reads LGHNA; CDR2 reads YNFKEQ. V was clipped by 0 bases and J by 4 bases; unmatched bases: 13. The CDR3 runs to 19 residues. Sequences were obtained from blood. The chain combines TRBV4-2 with TRBJ2-2; TRBD2 aligns across 8 bases. This receptor was obtained from a man aged 50 to 60 in good health. The CDR3 nucleotides read TGTGCCAGCAGCCAAGAGATTGGACTAGCTCATTCGGGCACCGGGGAGCTGTTTTTT. Translated: CASSQEIGLAHSGTGELFF.